A selection of T cell receptor beta chains follows, all from one sample in a study of cytomegalovirus exposure and HLA in healthy donors. The method was immunoSEQ multiplex PCR; TCRdb's version includes in-frame clones alone and lacks a portion of them. Here the sample spans 82,000 or so clones, approximately 74% being singletons. Sequencing was done on a sample of PBMCs. The receptors come from a woman aged 45-65 years in good health and CMV-seropositive. The CDR3 runs from the conserved cysteine through the conserved F or W. D genes are given only for firm matches. Not all rows give a size; the values are once, few, many and, for expanded clones, a class.

d_call | clone_size | j_call | v_call | cdr3_nt | cdr3_aa
. | . | TRBJ2-7 | TRBV5-1 | TGCGCCAGCAGCTTGGCTCCCGCGGACGAGCAGTACTTC | CASSLAPADEQYF
. | . | TRBJ1-6 | TRBV10-3 | TGTGCCATCAGGGTGACAGAAGATTCACCCCTCCACTTT | CAIRVTEDSPLHF
. | . | TRBJ1-3 | TRBV5-3 | TGTGCCAGAAGCTTGCAAGGGGACACTGGAAACACCATATATTTT | CARSLQGDTGNTIYF
TRBD2 | . | TRBJ2-7 | TRBV29-1 | TGCAGCGTGTCAGCGGGAGGGGGCCACGAGCAGTACTTC | CSVSAGGGHEQYF
. | . | TRBJ2-7 | TRBV7-8 | TGTGCCAGCAGCTTCCACGGGCAGGGCCCCTACGAGCAGTACTTC | CASSFHGQGPYEQYF
TRBD1 | . | TRBJ1-1 | TRBV27 | TGTGCCAGCAGTACAGGGGACACTGAAGCTTTCTTT | CASSTGDTEAFF
TRBD2 | . | TRBJ2-7 | TRBV7-2 | TGTGCCAGCAGCTTAGCTTCGGCGGGAGGGCCGGGAGAGCAGTACTTC | CASSLASAGGPGEQYF
. | . | TRBJ1-1 | TRBV5-1 | TGCGCCAGCAGCGCTGACAGGAACACTGAAGCTTTCTTT | CASSADRNTEAFF
TRBD1 | once | TRBJ1-2 | TRBV5-4 | TGTGCCAGCAGCTCCAACGACAGGGTGGGTGGCTACACCTTC | CASSSNDRVGGYTF
. | once | TRBJ2-1 | TRBV18 | TGTGCCAGCTCACCAATGGGACTTGAGCAGTTCTTC | CASSPMGLEQFF
TRBD1 | . | TRBJ1-5 | TRBV5-1 | TGCGCCAGCAGCCTGGGGGACAGAGATCAGCCCCAGCATTTT | CASSLGDRDQPQHF
TRBD1 | few | TRBJ2-1 | TRBV2 | TGTGCCAGCAGTGAAAGGGGACAGGGAAACAATGAGCAGTTCTTC | CASSERGQGNNEQFF
. | . | TRBJ2-3 | TRBV29-1 | TGCAGCGCCAAACTAGCTTCCGATACGCAGTATTTT | CSAKLASDTQYF
. | once | TRBJ1-1 | TRBV6-1 | TGTGCCAGCAGTGAATCCCCGCGGGGAGCTAACACTGAAGCTTTCTTT | CASSESPRGANTEAFF
TRBD1 | . | TRBJ1-1 | TRBV14 | TGTGCCAGCAGCCAAGAGTACAGGGGCATAAGCACTGAAGCTTTCTTT | CASSQEYRGISTEAFF
. | . | TRBJ1-5 | TRBV16 | TGTGCCAGCAGCCAATCGAGTGGAGGTTGGAGCAATCAGCCCCAGCATTTT | CASSQSSGGWSNQPQHF
. | . | TRBJ2-3 | TRBV5-4 | TGTGCCAGCAGCTTTAGCCCGGATACGCAGTATTTT | CASSFSPDTQYF
TRBD2 | . | TRBJ2-5 | TRBV11-1 | TGTGCCAGCAGCTTACCTAGCGGGCGACAAGAGACCCAGTACTTC | CASSLPSGRQETQYF
. | . | TRBJ2-1 | TRBV5-1 | TGCGCCAGCAGCCCCGGGGGGCCACTTCACCGCTCCTACAATGAGCAGTTCTTC | CASSPGGPLHRSYNEQFF
. | . | TRBJ2-2 | TRBV6-5 | TGTGCCAGCAGTTACTTCTGGAGTACTGGGGAGCTGTTTTTT | CASSYFWSTGELFF
. | few | TRBJ1-1 | TRBV5-1 | TGCGCCAGCAGCTCCGACATTAGGACTGAAGCTTTCTTT | CASSSDIRTEAFF
. | . | TRBJ1-1 | TRBV5-5 | TGTGCCAGCAGCTTGGAGGCCGAGGGTCGTGCTTTCTTT | CASSLEAEGRAFF
TRBD1 | . | TRBJ2-5 | TRBV5-5 | TGTGCCAGCAGTTGGGGACAGGGCCAAGAGACCCAGTACTTC | CASSWGQGQETQYF
. | few | TRBJ2-7 | TRBV29-1 | TGCAGCGTTGAATCTTCCGCAGGGAGGAGGACCTACGAGCAGTACTTC | CSVESSAGRRTYEQYF
TRBD1 | . | TRBJ1-2 | TRBV6-6 | TGTGCCAGCAGTTACTCGGGGACAGACTCTAGAGGCTACACCTTC | CASSYSGTDSRGYTF
TRBD2 | few | TRBJ2-7 | TRBV7-8 | TGTGCCAGCAGCTCATCGACTAGCGTAAGCTCCTACGAGCAGTACTTC | CASSSSTSVSSYEQYF
TRBD1 | . | TRBJ2-5 | TRBV7-8 | TGTGCCAGCACCGCGAACAGGGGGCGGCGGGAGACCCAGTACTTC | CASTANRGRRETQYF
TRBD2 | . | TRBJ2-7 | TRBV7-9 | TGTGCCAGCAGCACGTTAGCGGGATTAAGCGAGCAGTACTTC | CASSTLAGLSEQYF